This TCR beta chain was captured by sequencing in a study of T cell repertoires in chronic hepatitis B (dated by TCRdb to between 2019 and 2020). As concerns this clone: Its antigen remains undetermined. No qualities accompany the bases; no much larger clone lies one base away.

V and J lose 0 bases and 2 bases, and a span of 14 bases separates them. CDR1 and CDR2 (MGHRA, YSYEKL) derive from the germline V gene. The CDR3, from cysteine to phenylalanine, totals 16 residues. Only the CDR3 region is kept as DNA, spanning 48 bases read in frame from base 1. The library relied on the immunoSEQ multiplex PCR assay. TCRdb stores this immuneACCESS table with in-frame sequences only. Part of the clones is absent; in the studies checked, under half of the shortfall reflects unresolved V genes, and no reason is known for the rest. This sample has roughly 960 clones in its table, and less than 85% of those were observed once. The ten most abundant clones make up about 8.6% of the sample.

The V and J genes are TRBV4-1 and TRBJ2-7; the D segment cannot be called with confidence. This receptor was taken from a human donor with chronic hepatitis B virus infection. Sequenced material: total CD8+ T cells from PBMCs. The nucleotides are TGCGCCAGCAGCCAAGACGAAGTCGGAGTAACCTACGAGCAGTACTTC. This codes for CASSQDEVGVTYEQYF.